There are a few counts of the clone carrying this TCR beta chain. The source of the sample is a study of regulatory T cells in long-lasting Graves disease. Study-wide background: The study enrolled newly diagnosed Graves' patients on antithyroid drugs under 3 months.

Relying on iRepertoire HTBI primers and Arm-PCR of CDR3 regions, the team built TCR beta libraries. TCRdb re-analysed the multiplex PCR reads in MiXCR, keeping a single row per CDR3 protein. The sample carries a few hundred thousand distinct CDR3 sequences, 13% recorded once. Time point here: newly diagnosed GD, antithyroid drugs for less than 3 months. Following extraction of RNA from PBMCs, that RNA was used to make the TCR library. Germline V gene sequence: CDR1 PRHDT, CDR2 FYEKMQ (reference sequence). Trimming cost V 7 bases and J 5 bases; bases outside gene matches: 5. This CDR3 is built from 15 residues. The same sample was also used in a study of T cells in Graves' hyperthyroidism and ophthalmopathy.

The material was peripheral blood mononuclear cells (PBMCs), obtained at new diagnosis, from a patient treated with antithyroid drugs. V gene TRBV13 combines with J gene TRBJ2-1, with 13 bases lining up with TRBD2. The TCR originated in a man aged 25 to 45 with Graves disease. The CDR3 nucleotides read TGTGCCAGCAACTGGGGACTAGCGGGAAACAATGAGCAGTTCTTC. It codes for CASNWGLAGNNEQFF.